Presented here are 20 T cell receptor beta chains from one specimen sequenced in a study of shared clonotypes between healthy human individuals. Positively selected for CCR7, the CD45RO-negative cells used as naive CD8 cells excluded terminally differentiated effector memory CD45RA+ cells. TCRdb keeps only in-frame clones here, not all; method: immunoSEQ multiplex PCR. The sample carries roughly 2.1 million clones, approximately 94% recorded once. Sequenced sample: naive CD8+ T cells from PBMCs. The receptors stem from a man aged 18-30 years in good health. Some clones in this sample may be carry-over from other donors' samples.

This chain uses TRBV9 with TRBJ2-1; 8 positions agree with TRBD2. The V gene's germline CDR1 is SGDLS and CDR2 YYNGEE. J lost 8 bases, V lost 0 bases, and 4 bases had no gene match. The CDR3 is 14 amino acids. DNA of the CDR3: TGTGCCAGCAGCGTAGAGGGACTAGTATATGAGCAGTTCTTC. Translating it yields CASSVEGLVYEQFF.

V gene TRBV28 combines with J gene TRBJ2-1; D not resolved. The CDR3 is made up of 15 amino acids. The germline V gene has CDR1 MDHEN and CDR2 SYDVKM. Trimming removed 6 bases from V and 2 bases from J, with 14 bases in between. For the CDR3, the DNA is TGTGCCAGCAGCCCGGTCGCGGCCACCTACAATGAGCAGTTCTTC. Protein product: CASSPVAATYNEQFF.

The DNA of the CDR3 is TGCGCCAGCAGCTTCCCAAACCGGGATAACCAAGAGACCCAGTACTTC. Its translation: CASSFPNRDNQETQYF. This rearrangement joins TRBV5-1 to TRBJ2-5; the D gene is possibly TRBD2 (5 bases). Trimming took 2 bases from V and 0 from J, leaving 14 bases between them. CDR1 is SGHRS and CDR2 is YFSETQ in the germline V gene. The CDR3 covers 16 residues.

The V call is TRBV6-1, the J call TRBJ1-5, with D possibly being TRBD1 (5 bases). Looked up from germline, CDR1 is MNHNS and CDR2 is SASEGT. The CDR3 spans 12 residues. V was shortened by 11 bases and J by 0 bases, with 8 bases between the two germline ends. The CDR3 is CASGVSNQPQHF. In DNA, the CDR3 is TGTGCCTCGGGGGTTAGCAATCAGCCCCAGCATTTT.

The table lists this clone with a count of one. V gene TRBV27 combines with J gene TRBJ2-2; D uncertain. CDR3 length: 16 residues. The germline V and J ends were trimmed by 0 bases and 4 bases, with 12 bases remaining between them. Germline-derived CDR1 and CDR2 are MNHEY and SMNVEV (reference sequence). The CDR3 here is CASSLSPGLGTGELFF. CDR3 DNA sequence: TGTGCCAGCAGTTTATCGCCTGGGTTAGGCACCGGGGAGCTGTTTTTT.

This clone was seen a single time. The gene calls are TRBV27 and TRBJ1-1, with D perhaps matching TRBD1 (6 bases). The V gene's germline CDR1 is MNHEY and CDR2 SMNVEV (reference sequence). The CDR3 spans 15 residues. Trimming cost V 2 bases and J 1 base, with 11 bases left between them. The DNA of the CDR3 is TGTGCCAGCAGTTTACAGGGGCACCAGAACACTGAAGCTTTCTTT. Its protein product is CASSLQGHQNTEAFF.

The chain joins TRBV4-2 to TRBJ2-1; weak D call: TRBD2 (5 bases). Germline loops: CDR1 LGHNA, CDR2 YNFKEQ. The CDR3 loop spans 14 amino acids. Trimming pared 1 base from V and 3 bases from J, leaving 7 bases between. CDR3 in DNA: TGTGCCAGCAGCCAAGCGGGGTACTACAATGAGCAGTTCTTC. Translating it yields CASSQAGYYNEQFF.

There are many counts of this clone. The chain is built from TRBV19 and TRBJ1-5; D unresolved. Germline V gene data show CDR1 as LNHDA and CDR2 as SQIVND (reference sequence). Trimming left V 9 bases short and J 5 bases short, with 11 bases between. CDR3 length equals 12 residues. The chain's CDR3 is CASPRIDQPQHF. CDR3 sequence (DNA): TGTGCCAGCCCTCGGATCGATCAGCCCCAGCATTTT.

This sequence joins TRBV7-9 and TRBJ2-5; TRBD1 is a possible D gene (5 bases). The CDR3 contains 15 residues. The germline gives CDR1 SEHNR, CDR2 FQNEAQ (reference sequence). Trimming shortened V by 1 base and J by 0 bases, and 9 bases separated the two germline ends. DNA for the CDR3: TGTGCCAGCAGCTTAGAAGGGGCCAACCAAGAGACCCAGTACTTC. This encodes CASSLEGANQETQYF.

CDR3 protein: CASSLAPRGVGEQYF. In DNA, the CDR3 is TGTGCCAGCAGCTTAGCTCCTCGTGGCGTTGGCGAGCAGTACTTC. The genes are TRBV11-2 and TRBJ2-7, with D hard to call. CDR3 size: 15 residues. V was trimmed by 1 base and J by 6 bases, leaving 16 bases between them. CDR1 and CDR2 from the germline V gene are SGHAT and FQNNGV.

This clone has a handful of counts. The chain has TRBV7-9 and TRBJ2-4; TRBD1 matches at 7 bases. CDR1 SEHNR and CDR2 FQNEAQ come from the germline V gene (reference sequence). V was pared by 5 bases and J by 8 bases, with 12 bases of the junction left unmatched. The CDR3 spans 15 residues. CDR3 amino acids: CASSRQGWGGDIQYF. In DNA form, the CDR3 reads TGTGCCAGCAGCCGACAGGGCTGGGGTGGCGACATTCAGTACTTC.

J is TRBJ1-2 and V is TRBV19, with a possible D match to TRBD1 (6 bases). CDR1 is LNHDA, CDR2 SQIVND, per germline (reference sequence). V shed 9 bases and J shed 4 bases, with 18 bases lying between them. This CDR3 region has 14 residues. Here the CDR3 DNA reads TGTGCCAGACCTACAGGGAGCGTCCGCTATGGCTACACCTTC. Its protein is CARPTGSVRYGYTF.

V and J are TRBV27 and TRBJ2-2, with TRBD2 matching 10 bases. Germline V lookup: CDR1 MNHEY, CDR2 SMNVEV (reference sequence). This CDR3 is built from 15 residues. V was pared by 9 bases and J by 7 bases, with 11 bases of the junction left unmatched. The CDR3 reads CASRLGASGSGELFF. CDR3 in DNA: TGTGCCAGTCGCCTCGGAGCTAGCGGGAGCGGGGAGCTGTTTTTT.

About this clone itself: At the DNA level, this CDR3 is encoded by other sequences in the same sample as well. The CDR3 DNA reads TGTGCCAGCAGCTTAGTAGGAGGGATCTACGAGCAGTACTTC. Translation gives CASSLVGGIYEQYF. The chain couples TRBV7-2 to TRBJ2-7, with D possibly TRBD2 on 6 matching bases. The CDR3 loop spans 14 amino acids. V shed 1 base and J shed 3 bases, with 10 bases lying between them. Germline CDR1 SGHTA, CDR2 FQGNSA.

The chain links TRBV19 to TRBJ1-5; D might be TRBD1 (6 bases). Germline V lookup: CDR1 LNHDA, CDR2 SQIVND (reference sequence). V was trimmed by 8 bases and J by 3 bases, leaving 14 bases between them. This CDR3 contains 14 residues. In DNA form, the CDR3 reads TGTGCCAGTGCCGGGACATTCAACAATCAGCCCCAGCATTTT. Translation gives CASAGTFNNQPQHF.

The chain joins TRBV2 to TRBJ2-7; 9 nucleotides match TRBD1. This CDR3 has 14 amino acids. Per the germline V gene, CDR1 is SNHLY and CDR2 is FYNNEI. V was pared by 6 bases and J by 4 bases, with 7 bases of the junction left unmatched. Written as DNA, the CDR3 is TGTGCCAGCAGGGCCGGGACAGGGCTGTACGAGCAGTACTTC. This gives the protein CASRAGTGLYEQYF. The full variable domain, in which reference TRBV2 and TRBJ2-7 provide the parts outside the CDR3, is EPEVTQTPSHQVTQMGQEVILRCVPISNHLYFYWYRQILGQKVEFLVSFYNNEISEKSEIFDDQFSVERPDGSNFTLKIRSTKLEDSAMYFCASRAGTGLYEQYFGPGTRLTVT.

On this clone itself: The sample has other DNA sequences that encode this CDR3 too. The rearrangement uses TRBV9 and TRBJ2-2; D is undetermined. This CDR3 has 13 residues. Germline V gives CDR1 SGDLS, CDR2 YYNGEE. Trimming left V 3 bases short and J 0 bases short, with 3 bases between. DNA of the CDR3: TGTGCCAGCAGCGAGACGAACACCGGGGAGCTGTTTTTT. This sequence encodes CASSETNTGELFF.

This rearrangement joins TRBV4-1 to TRBJ1-2; 7 bases match TRBD1. The germline V gene has CDR1 MGHRA and CDR2 YSYEKL. The CDR3 sequence is 13 residues long. V was clipped by 4 bases and J by 10 bases; unmatched bases: 9. The DNA of the CDR3 is TGCGCCAGCAGCCTGCAGAGTGGGACAGTCTACACCTTC. As protein: CASSLQSGTVYTF.

The chain employs TRBV30 and TRBJ1-2, with 8 bases lining up with TRBD1. There are 15 residues in the CDR3. J lost 3 bases, V lost 4 bases, and 10 bases had no gene match. Germline-derived CDR1 and CDR2 are GTSNPN and SVGIG (reference sequence). The CDR3 DNA reads TGTGCCTGGACAGATCGGGCAGGGGGCGACTATGGCTACACCTTC. Protein product: CAWTDRAGGDYGYTF.

This clone came up once. The V gene is TRBV7-9, the J gene TRBJ1-2, with TRBD1 identical over 10 bases. This CDR3 has 15 amino acids. The germline V gene encodes CDR1 SEHNR and CDR2 FQNEAQ (reference sequence). Trimming cost V 4 bases and J 4 bases; bases outside gene matches: 6. CDR3 nucleotide sequence: TGTGCCAGCAGCTGGGGGACAGGGGAAAGCTATGGCTACACCTTC. Translated, it gives CASSWGTGESYGYTF.